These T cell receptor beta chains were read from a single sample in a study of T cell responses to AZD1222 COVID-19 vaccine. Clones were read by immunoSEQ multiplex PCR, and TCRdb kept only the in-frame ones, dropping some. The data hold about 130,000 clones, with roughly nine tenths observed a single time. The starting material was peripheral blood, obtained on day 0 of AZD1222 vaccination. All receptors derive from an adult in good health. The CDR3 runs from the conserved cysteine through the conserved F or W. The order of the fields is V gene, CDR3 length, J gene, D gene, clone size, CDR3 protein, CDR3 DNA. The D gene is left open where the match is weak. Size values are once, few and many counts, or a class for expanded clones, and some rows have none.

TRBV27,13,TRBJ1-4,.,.,CASSFGTNEKLFF,TGTGCCAGCAGTTTCGGGACGAATGAAAAACTGTTTTTT
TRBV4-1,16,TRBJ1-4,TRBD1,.,CASSQDWDRGDEKLFF,TGCGCCAGCAGCCAAGATTGGGACAGGGGGGATGAAAAACTGTTTTTT
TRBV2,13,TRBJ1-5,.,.,CASTRSGNQPQHF,TGTGCCAGCACCCGATCCGGTAATCAGCCCCAGCATTTT
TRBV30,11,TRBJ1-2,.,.,CARRGSGGYTF,TGTGCCCGCAGGGGTTCAGGGGGCTACACCTTC
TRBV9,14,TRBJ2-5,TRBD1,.,CASSVWGTEETQYF,TGTGCCAGCAGCGTATGGGGGACAGAAGAGACCCAGTACTTC
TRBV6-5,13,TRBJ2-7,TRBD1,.,CASNRDRGYEQYF,TGTGCCAGCAACCGGGACAGGGGGTACGAGCAGTACTTC
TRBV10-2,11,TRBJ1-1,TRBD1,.,CASRLDRGAFF,TGCGCCAGCAGGCTGGACAGGGGAGCTTTCTTT
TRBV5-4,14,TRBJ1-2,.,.,CASSSASASYGYTF,TGTGCCAGCAGCTCCGCGTCTGCTTCTTATGGCTACACCTTC
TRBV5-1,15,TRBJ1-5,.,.,CASSRRRSSNQPQHF,TGCGCCAGCAGCCGACGGCGGTCTAGCAATCAGCCCCAGCATTTT
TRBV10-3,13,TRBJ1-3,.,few,CAISVGDHGTIYF,TGTGCCATCAGTGTAGGGGACCACGGCACCATATATTTT
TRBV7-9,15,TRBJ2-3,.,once,CASSLVQGHTDTQYF,TGTGCCAGCAGCTTAGTGCAGGGCCACACAGATACGCAGTATTTT
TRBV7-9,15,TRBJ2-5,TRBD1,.,CASSLDGTAQETQYF,TGTGCCAGCAGCTTAGACGGGACAGCTCAAGAGACCCAGTACTTC
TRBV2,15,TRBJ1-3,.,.,CASSKEWVAGNTIYF,TGTGCCAGCAGCAAGGAGTGGGTGGCTGGAAACACCATATATTTT
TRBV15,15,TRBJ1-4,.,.,CATSRATGLYEKLFF,TGTGCCACCAGCAGGGCGACAGGTTTATACGAAAAACTGTTTTTT
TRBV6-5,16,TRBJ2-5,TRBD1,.,CASSYRWDRLKETQYF,TGTGCCAGCAGTTACCGCTGGGACAGACTCAAAGAGACCCAGTACTTC
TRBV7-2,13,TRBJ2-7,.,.,CASSSGRAIEQYF,TGTGCCAGCAGCTCCGGACGCGCGATCGAGCAGTACTTC
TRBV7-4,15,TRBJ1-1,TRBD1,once,CASSTPGQGASEAFF,TGTGCCAGCAGCACTCCGGGACAGGGGGCCTCTGAAGCTTTCTTT
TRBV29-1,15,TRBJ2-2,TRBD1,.,CSVGAGTGVPGELFF,TGCAGCGTTGGGGCCGGGACAGGGGTCCCCGGGGAGCTGTTTTTT
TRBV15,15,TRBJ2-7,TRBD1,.,CATSRDRAGGNEQYF,TGTGCCACCAGCAGAGATAGGGCAGGGGGAAACGAGCAGTACTTC
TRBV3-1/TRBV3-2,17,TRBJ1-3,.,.,CASSRSASAAAGNTIYF,TGTGCCAGCAGCCGTTCCGCGTCGGCAGCCGCCGGAAACACCATATATTTT
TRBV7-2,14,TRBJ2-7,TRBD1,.,CASSLLGQGDEQYF,TGTGCCAGCAGCTTACTGGGACAGGGAGACGAGCAGTACTTC
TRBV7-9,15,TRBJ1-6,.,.,CASSLPGQTNSPLHF,TGTGCCAGCAGCCTCCCCGGGCAGACTAATTCACCCCTCCACTTT
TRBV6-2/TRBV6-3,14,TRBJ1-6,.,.,CASSRGAGNSPLHF,TGTGCCAGCAGTAGGGGAGCGGGTAATTCACCCCTCCACTTT
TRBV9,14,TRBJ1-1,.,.,CASSVVSSGTEAFF,TGTGCCAGCAGCGTCGTGTCCTCCGGGACTGAAGCTTTCTTT
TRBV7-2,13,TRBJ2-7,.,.,CASSPQVSYEQYF,TGTGCCAGCAGCCCGCAGGTGAGCTACGAGCAGTACTTC
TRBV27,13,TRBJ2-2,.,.,CASSWGGPGELFF,TGTGCCAGCAGTTGGGGGGGGCCCGGGGAGCTGTTTTTT
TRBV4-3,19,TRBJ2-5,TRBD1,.,CASSQVGVFKGTGDETQYF,TGCGCCAGCAGCCAAGTTGGGGTCTTTAAGGGGACAGGGGATGAGACCCAGTACTTC
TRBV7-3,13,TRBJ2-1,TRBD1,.,CASSSTGGNEQFF,TGTGCCAGCAGCAGCACAGGGGGTAATGAGCAGTTCTTC
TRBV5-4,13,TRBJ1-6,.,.,CASSQGRNSPLHF,TGTGCCAGCAGCCAAGGTAGAAATTCACCCCTCCACTTT
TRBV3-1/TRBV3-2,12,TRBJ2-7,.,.,CASSLRQDARYF,TGTGCCAGCAGCCTGCGACAGGATGCACGATACTTC
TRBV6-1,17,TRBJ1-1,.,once,CASSEFPRGSMNTEAFF,TGTGCCAGCAGTGAATTCCCCAGGGGTAGTATGAACACTGAAGCTTTCTTT
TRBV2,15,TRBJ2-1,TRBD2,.,CASERERGEINEQFF,TGTGCCAGCGAGCGTGAGCGGGGGGAGATCAATGAGCAGTTCTTC
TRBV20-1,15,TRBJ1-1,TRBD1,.,CSASSGQEMNTEAFF,TGCAGTGCTAGTTCAGGACAGGAGATGAACACTGAAGCTTTCTTT
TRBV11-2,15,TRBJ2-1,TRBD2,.,CASSLTSGGYNEQFF,TGTGCCAGCAGCCTCACTAGCGGGGGTTACAATGAGCAGTTCTTC
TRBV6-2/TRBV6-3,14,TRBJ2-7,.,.,CASSYSRSSYEQYF,TGTGCCAGCAGTTACTCGAGGAGCTCCTACGAGCAGTACTTC